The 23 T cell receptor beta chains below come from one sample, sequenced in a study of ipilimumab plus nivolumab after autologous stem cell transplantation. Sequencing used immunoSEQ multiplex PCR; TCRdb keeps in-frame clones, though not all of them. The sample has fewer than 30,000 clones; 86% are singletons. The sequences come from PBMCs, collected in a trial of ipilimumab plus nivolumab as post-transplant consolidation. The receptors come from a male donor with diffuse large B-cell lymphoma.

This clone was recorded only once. For the CDR3, the DNA is TGCGCCAGCAGACCGACTAGCGGGGGTACCTACAATGAGCAGTTCTTC. Residues: CASRPTSGGTYNEQFF. V usage is TRBV5-1 and J usage is TRBJ2-1; 12 positions agree with TRBD2. With V trimmed by 5 bases and J by 2 bases, 5 bases remained unmatched. CDR3 size: 16 residues. Germline V CDR1 and CDR2: SGHRS, YFSETQ.

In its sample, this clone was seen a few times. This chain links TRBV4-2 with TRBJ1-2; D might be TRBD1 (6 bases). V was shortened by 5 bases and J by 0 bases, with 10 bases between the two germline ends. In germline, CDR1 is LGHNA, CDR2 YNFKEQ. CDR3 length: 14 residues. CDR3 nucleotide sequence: TGTGCCAGCAGCGGGGACACCACTAACTATGGCTACACCTTC. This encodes CASSGDTTNYGYTF.

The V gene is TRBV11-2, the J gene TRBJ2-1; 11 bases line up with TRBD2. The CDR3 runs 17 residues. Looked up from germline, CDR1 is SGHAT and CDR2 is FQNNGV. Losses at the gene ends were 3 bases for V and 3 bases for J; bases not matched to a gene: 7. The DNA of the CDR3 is TGTGCCAGCAGCTTCCAACTAGCGGGGGCTATCTACAATGAGCAGTTCTTC. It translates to CASSFQLAGAIYNEQFF. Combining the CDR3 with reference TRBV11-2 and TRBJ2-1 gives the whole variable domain EAGVAQSPRYKIIEKRQSVAFWCNPISGHATLYWYQQILGQGPKLLIQFQNNGVVDDSQLPKDRFSAERLKGVDSTLKIQPAKLEDSAVYLCASSFQLAGAIYNEQFFGPGTRLTVL.

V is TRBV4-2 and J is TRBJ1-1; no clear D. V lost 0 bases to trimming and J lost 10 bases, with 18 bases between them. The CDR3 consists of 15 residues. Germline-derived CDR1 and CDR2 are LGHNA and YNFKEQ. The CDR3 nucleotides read TGTGCCAGCAGCCAAGACCCGGAGTTTAGGTCTGCAGCTTTCTTT. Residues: CASSQDPEFRSAAFF.

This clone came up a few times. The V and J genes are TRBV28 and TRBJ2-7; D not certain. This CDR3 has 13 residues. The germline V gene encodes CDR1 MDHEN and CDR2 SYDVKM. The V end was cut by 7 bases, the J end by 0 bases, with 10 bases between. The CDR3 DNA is TGTGCCAGCACGAGACCTAGCTCCTACGAGCAGTACTTC. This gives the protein CASTRPSSYEQYF.

The CDR3 sequence is CASSLDRRSYNSPLHF. CDR3 bases: TGTGCCAGCAGCTTAGACCGCAGGTCCTATAATTCACCCCTCCACTTT. The V call is TRBV7-2, the J call TRBJ1-6; D ambiguous. Per germline, CDR1 SGHTA and CDR2 FQGNSA. The ends were cut back, 1 base at V and 1 base at J, with 8 bases in the middle. The CDR3 sequence is 16 residues long. Full variable domain (missing parts from reference TRBV7-2 and TRBJ1-6): GAGVSQSPSNKVTEKGKDVELRCDPISGHTALYWYRQSLGQGLEFLIYFQGNSAPDKSGLPSDRFSAERTGGSVSTLTIQRTQQEDSAVYLCASSLDRRSYNSPLHFGNGTRLTVT.

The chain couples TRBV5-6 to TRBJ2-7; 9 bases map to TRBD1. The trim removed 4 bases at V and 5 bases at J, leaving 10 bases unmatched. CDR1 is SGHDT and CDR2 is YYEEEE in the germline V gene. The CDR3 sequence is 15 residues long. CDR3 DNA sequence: TGTGCCAGCAGCCTTCTGGGGACAGGGACAGACGAGCAGTACTTC. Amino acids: CASSLLGTGTDEQYF. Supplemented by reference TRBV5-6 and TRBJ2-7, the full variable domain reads DAGVTQSPTHLIKTRGQQVTLRCSPKSGHDTVSWYQQALGQGPQFIFQYYEEEERQRGNFPDRFSGHQFPNYSSELNVNALLLGDSALYLCASSLLGTGTDEQYFGPGTRLTVT.

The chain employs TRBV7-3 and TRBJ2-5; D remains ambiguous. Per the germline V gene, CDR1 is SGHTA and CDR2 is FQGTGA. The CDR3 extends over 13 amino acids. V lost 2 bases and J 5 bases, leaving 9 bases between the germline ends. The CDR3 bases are TGTGCCAGCAGCTTATTGATGGGGGAGACCCAGTACTTC. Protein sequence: CASSLLMGETQYF.

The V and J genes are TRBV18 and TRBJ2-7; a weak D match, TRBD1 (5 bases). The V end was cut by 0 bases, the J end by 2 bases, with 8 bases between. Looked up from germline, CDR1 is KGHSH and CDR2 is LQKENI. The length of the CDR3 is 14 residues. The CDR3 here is CASSPPTAAYEQYF. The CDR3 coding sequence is TGTGCCAGCTCACCACCGACAGCAGCCTACGAGCAGTACTTC.

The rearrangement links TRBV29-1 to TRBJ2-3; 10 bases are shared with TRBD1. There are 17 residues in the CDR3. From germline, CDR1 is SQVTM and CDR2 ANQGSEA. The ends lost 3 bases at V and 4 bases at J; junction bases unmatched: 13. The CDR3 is CSVDKEWDRGGADTQYF. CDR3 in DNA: TGCAGCGTTGATAAAGAGTGGGACAGGGGAGGCGCAGATACGCAGTATTTT.

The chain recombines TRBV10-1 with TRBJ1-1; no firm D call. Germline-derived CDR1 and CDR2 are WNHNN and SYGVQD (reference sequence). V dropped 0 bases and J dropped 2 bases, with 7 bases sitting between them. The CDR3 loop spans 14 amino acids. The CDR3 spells CASSESPANTEAFF. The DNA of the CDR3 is TGCGCCAGCAGTGAGTCGCCAGCTAACACTGAAGCTTTCTTT.

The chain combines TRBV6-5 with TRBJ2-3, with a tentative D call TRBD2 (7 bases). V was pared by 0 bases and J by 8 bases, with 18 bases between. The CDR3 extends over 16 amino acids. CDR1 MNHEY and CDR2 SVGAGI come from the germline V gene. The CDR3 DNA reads TGTGCCAGCAGTTACTCGGGGCGGGGGCCCCCCCCTACGCAGTATTTT. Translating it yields CASSYSGRGPPPTQYF.

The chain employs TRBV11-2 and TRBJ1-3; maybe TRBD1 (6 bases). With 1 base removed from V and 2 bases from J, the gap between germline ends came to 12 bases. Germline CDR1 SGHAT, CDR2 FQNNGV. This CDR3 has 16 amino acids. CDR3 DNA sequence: TGTGCCAGCAGCTTAGGGGGGCCAATCGCTGGAAACACCATATATTTT. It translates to CASSLGGPIAGNTIYF.

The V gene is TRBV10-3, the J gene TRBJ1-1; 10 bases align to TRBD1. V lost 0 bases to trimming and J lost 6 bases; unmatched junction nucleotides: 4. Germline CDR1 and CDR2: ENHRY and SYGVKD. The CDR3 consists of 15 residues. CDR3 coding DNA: TGTGCCATCAGTGAGTCGCGGGACAGGGGATCTGAAGCTTTCTTT. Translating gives CAISESRDRGSEAFF.

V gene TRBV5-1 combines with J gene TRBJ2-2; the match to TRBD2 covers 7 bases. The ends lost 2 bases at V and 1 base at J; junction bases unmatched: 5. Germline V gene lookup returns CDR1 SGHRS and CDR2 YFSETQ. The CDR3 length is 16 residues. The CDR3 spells CASSFIAGGNTGELFF. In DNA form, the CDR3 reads TGCGCCAGCAGCTTTATAGCGGGTGGGAACACCGGGGAGCTGTTTTTT. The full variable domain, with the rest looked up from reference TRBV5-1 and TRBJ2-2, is KAGVTQTPRYLIKTRGQQVTLSCSPISGHRSVSWYQQTPGQGLQFLFEYFSETQRNKGNFPGRFSGRQFSNSRSEMNVSTLELGDSALYLCASSFIAGGNTGELFFGEGSRLTVL.

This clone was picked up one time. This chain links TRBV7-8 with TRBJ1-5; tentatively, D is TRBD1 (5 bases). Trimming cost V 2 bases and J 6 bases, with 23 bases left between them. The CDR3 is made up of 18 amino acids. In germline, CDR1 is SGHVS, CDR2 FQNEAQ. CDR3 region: CASSLLFVAGQESQPQHF. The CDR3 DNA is TGTGCCAGCAGCTTACTATTCGTTGCGGGGCAGGAAAGTCAGCCCCAGCATTTT. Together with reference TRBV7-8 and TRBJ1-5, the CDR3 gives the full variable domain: GAGVSQSPRYKVAKRGQDVALRCDPISGHVSLFWYQQALGQGPEFLTYFQNEAQLDKSGLPSDRFFAERPEGSVSTLKIQRTQQEDSAVYLCASSLLFVAGQESQPQHFGDGTRLSIL.

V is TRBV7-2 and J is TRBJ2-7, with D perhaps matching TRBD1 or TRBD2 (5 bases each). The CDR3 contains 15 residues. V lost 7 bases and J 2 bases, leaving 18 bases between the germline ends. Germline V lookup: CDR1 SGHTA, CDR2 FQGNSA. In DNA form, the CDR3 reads TGTGCCAGCAACCCTCGGGGTGGGGGTACCTACGAGCAGTACTTC. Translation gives CASNPRGGGTYEQYF.

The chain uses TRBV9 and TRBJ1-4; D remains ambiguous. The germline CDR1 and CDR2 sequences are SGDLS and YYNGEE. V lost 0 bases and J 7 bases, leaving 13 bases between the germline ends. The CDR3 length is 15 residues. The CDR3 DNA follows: TGTGCCAGCAGCGTAGTGGCGGATCCTGGTGAAAAACTGTTTTTT. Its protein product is CASSVVADPGEKLFF. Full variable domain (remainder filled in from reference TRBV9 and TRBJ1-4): DSGVTQTPKHLITATGQRVTLRCSPRSGDLSVYWYQQSLDQGLQFLIQYYNGEERAKGNILERFSAQQFPDLHSELNLSSLELGDSALYFCASSVVADPGEKLFFGSGTQLSVL.

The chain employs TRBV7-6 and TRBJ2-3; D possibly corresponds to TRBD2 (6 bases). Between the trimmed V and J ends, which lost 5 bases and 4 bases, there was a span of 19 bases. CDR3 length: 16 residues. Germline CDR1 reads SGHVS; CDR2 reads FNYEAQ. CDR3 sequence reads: CASSPRLPRDSDTQYF. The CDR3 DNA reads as TGTGCCAGCAGCCCTCGGTTACCCAGGGACTCAGATACGCAGTATTTT.

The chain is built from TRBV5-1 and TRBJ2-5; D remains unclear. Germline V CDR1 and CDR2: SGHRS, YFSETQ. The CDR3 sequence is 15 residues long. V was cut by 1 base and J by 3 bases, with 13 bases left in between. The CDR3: CASSLTAGWEETQYF. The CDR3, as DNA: TGCGCCAGCAGCTTGACGGCCGGGTGGGAAGAGACCCAGTACTTC.

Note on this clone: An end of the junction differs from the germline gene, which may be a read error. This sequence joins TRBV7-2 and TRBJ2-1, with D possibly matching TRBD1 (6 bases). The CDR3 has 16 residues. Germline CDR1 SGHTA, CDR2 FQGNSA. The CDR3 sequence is CASTLGGGDPYNEQFF. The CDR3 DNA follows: TGTGCCAGCACCTTAGGGGGTGGTGACCCCTACAATGAGCAGTTCTTC.

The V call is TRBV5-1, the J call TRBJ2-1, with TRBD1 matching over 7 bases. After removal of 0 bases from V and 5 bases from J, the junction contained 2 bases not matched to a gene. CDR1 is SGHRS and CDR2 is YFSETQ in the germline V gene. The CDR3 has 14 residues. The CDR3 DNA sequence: TGCGCCAGCAGCTTGGGGGACAGCAACAATGAGCAGTTCTTC. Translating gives CASSLGDSNNEQFF.

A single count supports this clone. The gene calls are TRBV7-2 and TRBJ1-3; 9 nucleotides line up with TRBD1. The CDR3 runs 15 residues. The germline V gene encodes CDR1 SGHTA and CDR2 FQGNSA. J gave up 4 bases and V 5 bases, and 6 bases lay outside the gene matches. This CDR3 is CASSTDRGWGNTIYF. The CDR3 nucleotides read TGTGCCAGCAGCACGGACAGGGGATGGGGAAACACCATATATTTT.